This T cell receptor (beta chain) was recorded in a study of tissue T cells after allogeneic stem cell transplantation. Findings and caveats of the study: The patient cohort was small and clinically heterogeneous, with limited sampling depth.

CDR3 sequences, V/J genes, frequencies and template counts came from survey-depth TCRbeta sequencing. Clones were sequenced by immunoSEQ multiplex PCR, and TCRdb holds only the in-frame ones, with some missing. Counted here are several thousand clones, 50% occurring once; the ten biggest clones make up about 3.8%. Germline CDR1 SGHSA, CDR2 FRNQAP. The CDR3 covers 15 residues. With V trimmed by 6 bases and J by 6 bases, 7 bases remained unmatched. Documented time point: mouse harvest day 7 after allogeneic transplant. Each mouse received 10^7 T-cell-depleted marrow cells plus 10^6 splenic CD5+ T cells by tail vein. Tissues came from B6→BALB/c major-mismatch GVHD mice at day 7 or 14. With regard to this clone: The antigen is unknown. Each gene name is a mouse one. The CDR3 end is not reached by the read, which stops 1 residue before it; the germline J gene fills it in.

The specimen was gut tissue. The gene calls are TRBV16 and TRBJ2-5; 12 bases are shared with TRBD2. This TCR came from a female BALB/c mouse given C57BL/6 T cells with graft-versus-host disease after an allogeneic hematopoietic cell transplant. The covered CDR3 bases are TGTGCAAGCAGTCGACTGGGGGGGCGCGAGGACACCCAGTAC. Its translation: CASSRLGGREDTQY. The whole CDR3 sequence is CASSRLGGREDTQYF.